This T cell receptor (beta chain) was recovered during a study of blood T cell repertoires in COVID-19 (dated by TCRdb to about 2020). A note on the overall study: The collaborator samples originated in the United States, Italy and Spain and spanned the acute and convalescent phases of COVID-19. The material from the prospective study consisted of cDNA or gDNA derived from T cells, B-cell-depleted T cells, or PBMCs. Subjects who had been exposed to COVID-19, were actively infected with it, or had recovered from it provided the deeply sampled blood TCRbeta repertoires that made up the dataset. The repertoires were made available in a free public database intended to serve as a resource for research on the immune response to SARS-CoV-2. The samples were drawn from the first 160 participants of the ongoing ImmuneRACE study and from some 1,300 subjects provided by 6 global collaborators. Nearly every sample came with metadata listing a de-identified subject ID, COVID-19 status, age in years and sex. HLA class I and class II types, where available, came from metadata supplied by the sample provider rather than from assay-based typing.

The immunoSEQ Assay, a bias-controlled multiplex PCR, was used to amplify TCRbeta CDR3 regions from genomic DNA. From the authors' description of their analysis: The number of nucleated cells in each sample was estimated from the amplification of reference gene primers within the assay. To quantify the absolute abundance of each unique TCRbeta CDR3 rearrangement, sequence reads were collapsed and filtered. For each sample, productive Simpson clonality was calculated as the square root of Simpson's diversity index across productive rearrangements. TCRdb mirrors the immuneACCESS table, restricted to in-frame sequences. Some clones are absent from its copies; in checked studies, under half trace to an unresolved V gene, and the reason for the others is unknown. V and J calls and clone size are given by that table; D and trimming were obtained from the DNA. In all, the sample holds approximately 400,000 clones, and about 87% of those were seen once. Of the sample, around 12% is held by the ten largest clones.

On the study overall, not on this receptor specifically: Clinical and demographic metadata were provided uncurated, with the amount varying by source and participant.

About this clone: Its antigen is unknown. Base qualities are not provided; no much larger clone lies one nucleotide away.

One collaborating source in Seattle enrolled patients during active infection and followed them longitudinally through the course of disease. Whole blood was collected in K2EDTA tubes by collaborating institutions according to the institutions' own protocols. Collaborator samples were shipped for TCRbeta analysis as frozen whole blood, isolated PBMCs, or DNA extracted from either sample type. This receptor was identified in a woman in her forties or fifties with COVID-19, enrolled during active disease. Material for sequencing was peripheral blood.

The DNA reads TGTGCCAGCAGCGTAGGACTCAGGGAAACGGAGCCCCAGCATTTT. This yields the protein CASSVGLRETEPQHF. The rearrangement combines TRBV9 with TRBJ1-5, with TRBD1 perhaps the D gene, on 5 matching bases. The junction shows trimming of 0 bases on V and 8 bases on J, plus 15 bases between the germline ends. From the cysteine up to the phenylalanine, the CDR3 has a length of 15 residues. CDR3 DNA is the only sequence kept; it has 45 bases, read in frame from the first base. CDR1 SGDLS and CDR2 YYNGEE are derived from the germline V gene. Here the CDR3 is joined to the reference TRBV9 and TRBJ1-5 genes, and the full variable domain is: DSGVTQTPKHLITATGQRVTLRCSPRSGDLSVYWYQQSLDQGLQFLIQYYNGEERAKGNILERFSAQQFPDLHSELNLSSLELGDSALYFCASSVGLRETEPQHFGDGTRLSIL.